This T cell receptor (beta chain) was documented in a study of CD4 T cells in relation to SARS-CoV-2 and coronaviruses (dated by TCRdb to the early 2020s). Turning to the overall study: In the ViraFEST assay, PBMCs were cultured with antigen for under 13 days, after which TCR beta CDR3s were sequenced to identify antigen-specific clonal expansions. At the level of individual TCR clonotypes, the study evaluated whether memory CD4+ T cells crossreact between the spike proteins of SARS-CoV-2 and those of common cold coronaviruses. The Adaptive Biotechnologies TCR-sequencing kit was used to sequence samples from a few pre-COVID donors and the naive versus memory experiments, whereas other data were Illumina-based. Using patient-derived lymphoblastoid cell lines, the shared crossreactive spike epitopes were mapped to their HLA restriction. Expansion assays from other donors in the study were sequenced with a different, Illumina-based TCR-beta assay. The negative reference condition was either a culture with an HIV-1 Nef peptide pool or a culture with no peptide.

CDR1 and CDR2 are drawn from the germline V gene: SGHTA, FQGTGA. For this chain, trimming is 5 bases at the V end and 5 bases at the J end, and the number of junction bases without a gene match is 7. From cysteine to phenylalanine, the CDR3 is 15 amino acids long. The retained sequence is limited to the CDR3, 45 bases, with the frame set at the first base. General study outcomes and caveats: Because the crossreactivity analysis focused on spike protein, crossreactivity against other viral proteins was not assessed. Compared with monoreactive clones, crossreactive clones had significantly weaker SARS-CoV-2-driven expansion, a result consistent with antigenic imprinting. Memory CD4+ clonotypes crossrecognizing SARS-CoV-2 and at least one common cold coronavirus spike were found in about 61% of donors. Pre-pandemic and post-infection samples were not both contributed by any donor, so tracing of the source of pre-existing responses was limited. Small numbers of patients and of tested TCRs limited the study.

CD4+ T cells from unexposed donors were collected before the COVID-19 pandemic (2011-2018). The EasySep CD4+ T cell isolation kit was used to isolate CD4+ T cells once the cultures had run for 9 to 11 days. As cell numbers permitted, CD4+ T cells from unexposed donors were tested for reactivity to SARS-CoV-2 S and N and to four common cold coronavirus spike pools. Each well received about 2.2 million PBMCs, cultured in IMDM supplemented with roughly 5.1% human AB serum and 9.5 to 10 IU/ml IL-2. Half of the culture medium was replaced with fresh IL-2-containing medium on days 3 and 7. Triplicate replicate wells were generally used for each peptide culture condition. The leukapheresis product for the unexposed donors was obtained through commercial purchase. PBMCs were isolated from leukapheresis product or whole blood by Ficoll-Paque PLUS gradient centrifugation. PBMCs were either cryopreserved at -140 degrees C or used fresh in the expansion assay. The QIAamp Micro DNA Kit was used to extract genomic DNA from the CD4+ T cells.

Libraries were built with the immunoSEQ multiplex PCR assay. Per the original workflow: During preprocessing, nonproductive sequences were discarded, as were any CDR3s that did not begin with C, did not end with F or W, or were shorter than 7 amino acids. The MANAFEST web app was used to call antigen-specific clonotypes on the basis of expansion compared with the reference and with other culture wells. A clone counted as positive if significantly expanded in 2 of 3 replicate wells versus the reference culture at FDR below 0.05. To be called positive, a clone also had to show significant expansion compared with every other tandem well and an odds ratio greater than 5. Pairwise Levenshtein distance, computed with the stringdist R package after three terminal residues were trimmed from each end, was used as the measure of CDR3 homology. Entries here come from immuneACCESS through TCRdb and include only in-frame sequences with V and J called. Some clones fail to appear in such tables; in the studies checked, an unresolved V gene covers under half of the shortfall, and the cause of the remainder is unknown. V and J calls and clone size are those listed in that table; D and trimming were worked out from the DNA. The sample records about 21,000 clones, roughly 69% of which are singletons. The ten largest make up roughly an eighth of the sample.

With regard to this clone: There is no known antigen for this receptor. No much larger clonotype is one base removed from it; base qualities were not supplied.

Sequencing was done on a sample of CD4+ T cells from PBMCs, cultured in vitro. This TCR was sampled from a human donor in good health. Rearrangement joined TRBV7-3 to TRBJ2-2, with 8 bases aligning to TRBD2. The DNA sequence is TGTGCCAGCAGCCCCCCCATAGCGGGAACCGGGGAGCTGTTTTTT. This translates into CASSPPIAGTGELFF.